The count of the clone carrying this TCR beta chain is one. Using immunoSEQ multiplex PCR, the repertoire was profiled, and TCRdb retains in-frame clones only, with some absent. The top ten clones hold roughly 1.7% of a sample with fewer than 140,000 clones, roughly 92% of them seen once. The sample belongs to a study of T cell changes during pregnancy in multiple sclerosis. CDR1 is MDHEN, CDR2 SYDVKM, per germline. V shed 2 bases and J shed 4 bases, with 15 bases lying between them. The CDR3 sequence is 16 residues long. This specimen consisted of peripheral blood, obtained after pregnancy. This clonotype was obtained from a female donor with multiple sclerosis, enrolled in a pregnancy study. This chain links TRBV28 with TRBJ1-5; no definite D call. The CDR3 loop reads CASSLHIAGTNQPQHF. CDR3 sequence (DNA): TGTGCCAGCAGTTTACACATTGCGGGCACAAATCAGCCCCAGCATTTT.